Sequencing of this T cell receptor beta chain was carried out in a study of blood T cell repertoires in COVID-19 (dated by TCRdb to the early 2020s). Regarding the complete study: The collaborator samples originated in the United States, Italy and Spain and spanned the acute and convalescent phases of COVID-19. The prospective study material was composed of cDNA or gDNA derived from T cells, B-cell-depleted T cells, or PBMCs. The samples were drawn from the first 160 participants of the ongoing ImmuneRACE study and from roughly 1,300 subjects provided by 6 global collaborators. The repertoires were released in a freely available public database meant as a resource for research on the immune response to SARS-CoV-2. Where available, HLA class I and class II types were obtained from metadata supplied by the sample provider rather than from assay-based typing. Deeply sampled blood TCRbeta repertoires from subjects exposed to, actively infected with, or recovered from COVID-19 were included in the dataset. Nearly every sample came with metadata listing a de-identified subject ID, COVID-19 status, age in years and sex.

TCRbeta CDR3 regions were amplified from genomic DNA using the immunoSEQ Assay, a bias-controlled multiplex PCR. In the source study's methods: Within the assay, amplification of reference gene primers was used to estimate how many nucleated cells each sample contained. To quantify the absolute abundance of each unique TCRbeta CDR3 rearrangement, sequence reads were collapsed and filtered. For each sample, productive Simpson clonality was calculated as the square root of Simpson's diversity index across productive rearrangements. TCRdb limited this immuneACCESS table to in-frame rearrangements with V and J called. A share of clones is missing; checked studies link under half to unresolved V genes, and the rest is unexplained. V, J and clone size derive from that table, while D and trimming were established from the DNA sequence. In this sample the table shows fewer than 300,000 clones, under 95% of which occur a single time. Clones ranked in the top ten supply under 3% of the sample.

A note on this clone: Its antigen remains unidentified. No clone much larger than this one lies a single base away; base qualities are absent.

The junction carries 15 bases between V and J, which are trimmed by 7 bases and 3 bases respectively. Taken from the germline V gene, the CDR1 and CDR2 loops are SGHVS and FQNEAQ. The CDR3 has 14 amino acids, counting the end cysteine and phenylalanine. The kept DNA is CDR3 alone, 42 bases in frame from the first base. Participants in the prospective study were aged 18 to 89 years, lived in 20 to 25 United States geographic areas, and enrolled through a virtual design. Cohort assignment in the prospective study relied on participant-reported clinical history from a screening survey and a study questionnaire. Each participant in the prospective study had whole blood, serum and a nasopharyngeal or oropharyngeal swab collected by mobile phlebotomists. Additional blood draws and questionnaires over a roughly two-month period could optionally be provided by prospective study participants. Before DNA extraction, blood samples from the prospective study were shipped at room temperature or frozen.

The study at large found these results: How much clinical and demographic metadata was included differed by source and by participant, and the metadata was provided uncurated.

Sequenced input: PBMCs or T cells enriched from blood (not recorded which). The V gene is TRBV7-8 and the J gene is TRBJ1-2, with the D gene too uncertain to name. This receptor was obtained from a woman in her thirties or forties with acute COVID-19. The CDR3 region: CASTSPGSDYGYTF. The DNA reads TGTGCCAGCACTTCCCCGGGGTCAGACTATGGCTACACCTTC.